This T cell receptor beta chain was identified in a study of regulatory T cells in long-lasting Graves disease. Relying on iRepertoire HTBI primers and Arm-PCR of CDR3 regions, the team built TCR beta libraries. One entry per CDR3 protein, called by TCRdb with MiXCR from the multiplex PCR reads. Of 400,000 to 500,000 distinct CDR3 sequences listed, 15% are singletons. In germline, CDR1 is MNHNS, CDR2 SASEGT. CDR3 length equals 17 residues. The V gene end was trimmed by 8 bases and the J gene end by 1 base; junction bases not matched to a gene: 6. The time point here: newly diagnosed GD, antithyroid drugs for less than 3 months. The TCR library used RNA extracted from PBMCs. Study results and caveats: Sharing of public clonotypes was greater in persistent patients (about 2,700) than in new patients (about 970). Persistent disease samples used TRBV28, TRBJ1-2 and TRBJ2-5 preferentially.

This clonotype showed up just a few times. As yet, its antigen is unknown. This sample also belongs to another study, concerning T cells in Graves' hyperthyroidism and ophthalmopathy. That paper adds: Graves' hyperthyroidism showing no ophthalmopathy progression within 18 months was considered stable. Using the HTBI primer set, a first-round RT-PCR was run on the TCR CDR3.

The sample in question was peripheral blood mononuclear cells (PBMCs), obtained at new diagnosis, from a patient treated with antithyroid drugs. This chain joins TRBV6-1 and TRBJ2-3, with 16 bases fitting TRBD2. The TCR comes from a woman in her twenties or thirties with Graves disease. CDR3 loop: CASSGTSGRARTDTQYF. The DNA for the CDR3 is TGTGCCAGCTCCGGGACTAGCGGGAGGGCCCGCACAGATACGCAGTATTTT.